The sequence of this T cell receptor beta chain was determined in a study of long-term antiretroviral therapy in people with HIV. Findings and caveats of the study: Clones showing expansion before ART dominated the repertoire at all time points. Adherence to ART, viral resistance and therapy changes lacked any data.

Germline loops: CDR1 SGHRS, CDR2 YFSETQ. V was pared by 1 base and J by 7 bases, with 11 bases of the junction left unmatched. This CDR3 has 16 amino acids. The table lists this clone with a count of one. The antigen remains unidentified. Samples were assayed with immunoSEQ v3.0 at survey level. The sequencing target was about 35,000-55,000 T-cell genomes per sample. The method was immunoSEQ multiplex PCR; TCRdb's version includes in-frame clones alone and lacks a portion of them. The data show 30,000 to 40,000 clones, with approximately 90% seen just once and 10% to 15% held by the top ten. The sample consisted of unsorted PBMCs, taken 1.1 years after starting antiretroviral therapy. The clonotype comes from a man between 18 and 35 years old with HIV. The rearrangement links TRBV5-1 to TRBJ2-1; 7 nucleotides match TRBD1. This CDR3 is CASSLLGTASWNEQFF. For the CDR3, the DNA is TGCGCCAGCAGCTTGCTGGGGACAGCCTCATGGAATGAGCAGTTCTTC.